This T cell receptor beta chain was observed in a study of blood T cell repertoires in COVID-19. Study-wide context: The cDNA or gDNA used as material had been derived from T cells, B-cell-depleted T cells, or PBMCs.

The CDR3 loop spans 13 amino acids. The germline V gene has CDR1 SGHRS and CDR2 YFSETQ. The junction had 2 bases not matched to a gene; V was cut back by 4 bases and J by 3 bases. In the source study's methods: Reference gene primer amplification yielded estimated nucleated cell counts. Clones were read by immunoSEQ multiplex PCR, and TCRdb kept only the in-frame ones, dropping some. V and J calls and clone size are those listed in that table; D and trimming were worked out from the DNA. The data contain approximately 120,000 clones, 75% to 85% of them seen just once; the ten biggest clones take up 7% to 9.5%. Of note for this clone: Additional DNA sequences in this sample encode the identical CDR3.

The sample comprised peripheral blood. This sequence joins TRBV5-1 and TRBJ1-2, with 8 bases lining up with TRBD1. The sequence came from a woman of 80 years or more with active or convalescent COVID-19. CDR3 sequence reads: CASSPDRDYGYTF. CDR3 nucleotide sequence: TGCGCCAGCAGCCCGGACAGGGACTATGGCTACACCTTC.